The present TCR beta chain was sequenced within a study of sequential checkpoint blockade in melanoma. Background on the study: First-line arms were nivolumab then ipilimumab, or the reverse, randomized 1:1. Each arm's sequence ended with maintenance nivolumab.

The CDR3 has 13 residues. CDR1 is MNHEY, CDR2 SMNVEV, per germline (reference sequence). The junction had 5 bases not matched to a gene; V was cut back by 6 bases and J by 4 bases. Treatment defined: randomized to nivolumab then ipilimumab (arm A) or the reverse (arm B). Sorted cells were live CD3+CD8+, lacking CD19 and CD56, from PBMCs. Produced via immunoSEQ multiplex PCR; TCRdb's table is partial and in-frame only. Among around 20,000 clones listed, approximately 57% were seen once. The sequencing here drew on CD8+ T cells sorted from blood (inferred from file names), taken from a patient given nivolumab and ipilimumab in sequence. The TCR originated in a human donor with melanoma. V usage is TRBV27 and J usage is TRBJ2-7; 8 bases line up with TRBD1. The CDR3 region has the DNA TGTGCCAGCAGGCAGCAGGGGGCTTACGAGCAGTACTTC. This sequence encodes CASRQQGAYEQYF.